This entry lists 3 T cell receptor beta chains sequenced from one sample in a study of shared T cell receptors in the human thymus. Generated by immunoSEQ multiplex PCR, the TCRdb table keeps only in-frame clones and is missing some. This sample has 550,000 to 800,000 clones, with 70% to 90% found just once. These same data were also listed under a study on human thymus T cells.

Specimen: thymocytes. Receptor source: a girl in the first two years of life with a congenital heart defect.

The J gene is TRBJ1-1, the V gene TRBV9, with D maybe TRBD1 (5 bases). The CDR3 contains 16 residues. The germline CDR1 and CDR2 sequences are SGDLS and YYNGEE. V was clipped by 4 bases and J by 6 bases, with 22 bases between them. Here the CDR3 reads CASSPRSWRGMAEAFF. The CDR3 DNA follows: TGTGCCAGCAGCCCCCGTTCCTGGAGGGGTATGGCTGAAGCTTTCTTT.

The rearrangement links TRBV20-1 to TRBJ2-1; D is uncertain. From germline, CDR1 is DFQATT and CDR2 SNEGSKA (reference sequence). The germline V and J ends were trimmed by 5 bases and 6 bases, with 5 bases remaining between them. This CDR3 comprises 10 residues. The CDR3 DNA sequence: TGCAGTGCTTCCCTCAATGAGCAGTTCTTC. As protein: CSASLNEQFF.

The chain recombines TRBV5-6 with TRBJ2-2, with D tentatively TRBD1 (6 bases). The germline V gene encodes CDR1 SGHDT and CDR2 YYEEEE. This CDR3 contains 15 residues. Trimming cost V 3 bases and J 7 bases, with 16 bases left between them. CDR3 protein: CASSSTGTRFGELFF. The DNA of the CDR3 is TGTGCCAGCAGCTCAACCGGGACAAGGTTCGGGGAGCTGTTTTTT.